The rows below give T cell receptor beta chains drawn from one sample of a study of blood T cell repertoires in COVID-19. Here immunoSEQ multiplex PCR was the method, and the copy in TCRdb shows in-frame clones only, minus some. Of about 140,000 clones listed, around nine tenths are singletons. Sequenced sample: peripheral blood. Receptors were obtained from a man between 60 and 75 years old with active or convalescent COVID-19. Both conserved end residues are part of each CDR3. D genes are given only for firm matches. Size is stated for part of the rows, as once, few or many counts, or as a class when the clone is expanded.

v_call	j_call	clone_size	d_call	cdr3_nt	cdr3_aa
TRBV6-6	TRBJ1-4	.	TRBD1	TGTGCCAGCAGACTAACAGGGGGTAGGAATGAAAAACTGTTTTTT	CASRLTGGRNEKLFF
TRBV7-3	TRBJ2-2	few	TRBD2	TGTGCCAGCAGCCCGTATCGGACTAGCGGGGGAAGCGGTAGCACCGGGGAGCTGTTTTTT	CASSPYRTSGGSGSTGELFF
TRBV5-4	TRBJ2-1	.	TRBD1	TGTGCCAGCAGCTTAGGGAACAGGGGGCGAAATGAGCAGTTCTTC	CASSLGNRGRNEQFF
TRBV18	TRBJ1-6	.	TRBD1	TGTGCCAGCTCACCCGCGGGACAGAATTCACCCCTCCACTTT	CASSPAGQNSPLHF
TRBV9	TRBJ2-5	.	.	TGTGCCAGCAGGGGGGGTGTGAAGACCCAGTACTTC	CASRGGVKTQYF
TRBV9	TRBJ2-1	.	TRBD2	TGTGCCAGCAGCCCCTGGGGGGGCAATGAGCAGTTCTTC	CASSPWGGNEQFF
TRBV10-1	TRBJ2-7	.	.	TGCGCCAGCAGGAAAAACCGCGGCCGCTCCTACGAGCAGTACTTC	CASRKNRGRSYEQYF
TRBV28	TRBJ1-1	.	TRBD1	TGTGCCAGCACTGGTCCGGACAGGGCGACTGAAGCTTTCTTT	CASTGPDRATEAFF
TRBV4-1	TRBJ2-7	.	.	TGCGCCAGCAGCCAAGAATTAGTGGCAGGCCTCTACGAGCAGTACTTC	CASSQELVAGLYEQYF
TRBV2	TRBJ2-1	.	TRBD2	TGTGCCAGCAGTGAAAGGGGCGGGAGCGACGTGAGAAGCTCCTACAATGAGCAGTTCTTC	CASSERGGSDVRSSYNEQFF
TRBV6-1	TRBJ1-2	once	.	TGTGCCAGCAGTGCTCTTCGACAAGCCCTCGCTAACTATGGCTACACCTTC	CASSALRQALANYGYTF
TRBV21-1	TRBJ1-1	.	.	TGTGCCAGCAGCAAAAGAAGGGGCCCAGGGCCCACTGAAGCTTTCTTT	CASSKRRGPGPTEAFF
TRBV30	TRBJ2-5	.	TRBD1	TGTGCCTGGAACAGGGGGCGCCGCCAAGAGACCCAGTACTTC	CAWNRGRRQETQYF
TRBV3-1/TRBV3-2	TRBJ2-7	.	.	TGTGCCAGCAGCCAAGAGACAGGCCTAACGTACTTC	CASSQETGLTYF
TRBV3-1/TRBV3-2	TRBJ1-2	few	.	TGTGCCAGCAGCCATCGTCGGAACTATGGCTACACCTTC	CASSHRRNYGYTF
TRBV5-1	TRBJ2-7	.	TRBD1	TGCGCCAGCAGTTCGGACAGGGGGGTCTACGAGCAGTACTTC	CASSSDRGVYEQYF
TRBV9	TRBJ1-3	.	TRBD1	TGTGCCAGCAGCGTGGGACAGAACTCTGGAAACACCATATATTTT	CASSVGQNSGNTIYF
TRBV18	TRBJ2-5	.	.	TGTGCCAGCTCACCTGGACAGAACCAAGAGACCCAGTACTTC	CASSPGQNQETQYF
TRBV28	TRBJ1-5	.	.	TGTGCCAGCAGTTTCCGGGACACCCACCAGCCCCAGCATTTT	CASSFRDTHQPQHF
TRBV7-3	TRBJ2-5	.	TRBD1	TGTGCCAGCAGCTTACAGGGGGCGTCAGAGACCCAGTACTTC	CASSLQGASETQYF
TRBV5-1	TRBJ2-2	.	.	TGCGCCAGTGAGCCGAGGGTCAACACCGGGGAGCTGTTTTTT	CASEPRVNTGELFF
TRBV4-3	TRBJ1-2	.	.	TGCGCCAGCAGCCAAGATAGCGGGGCAGGGTGGGTCTATGGCTACACCTTC	CASSQDSGAGWVYGYTF
TRBV6-5	TRBJ2-5	.	TRBD1	TGTGCCAGCAAAGGACAGGGACAAGAGACCCAGTACTTC	CASKGQGQETQYF
TRBV10-3	TRBJ1-5	.	.	TGTGCCATCAGTGAGTCCAGGTCTCAGCCCCAGCATTTT	CAISESRSQPQHF
TRBV6-2/TRBV6-3	TRBJ2-1	.	.	TGTGCCAGCAGCAAACAGGGTTATGAGCAGTTCTTC	CASSKQGYEQFF
TRBV9	TRBJ2-5	.	TRBD2	TGTGCCAGCAGCCCGCGACTAGCGGGGGTGGGGAAAGAGACCCAGTACTTC	CASSPRLAGVGKETQYF